This record covers a single TCR beta chain. These data come from a study of blood T cell repertoires in COVID-19. Across the whole study: Samples of COVID-19 (acute and convalescent) were obtained from the United States, Italy and Spain. From T cells, B-cell-depleted T cells, or PBMCs came the material, which was cDNA or gDNA.

Germline V CDR1 and CDR2: SGHRS, YFSETQ. Losses at the gene ends were 1 base for V and 3 bases for J; bases not matched to a gene: 5. This CDR3 has 15 amino acids. As originally analysed: Estimated nucleated cell counts came from reference gene primer amplification. TCRdb's table, derived via immunoSEQ multiplex PCR, lists solely in-frame clones and lacks some. The DNA was the basis for D and trimming; V, J and clone size are from that table. The sample contains around 100,000 clones, roughly 84% of which appear only once. The sequenced sample was peripheral blood. This TCR came from a woman of 80 years or more with acute or convalescent COVID-19. This chain uses TRBV5-1 with TRBJ2-7; 9 bases map to TRBD1. The chain's CDR3 is CASSLLGTGIYEQYF. CDR3 DNA: TGCGCCAGCAGCTTGCTCGGGACAGGGATCTACGAGCAGTACTTC.